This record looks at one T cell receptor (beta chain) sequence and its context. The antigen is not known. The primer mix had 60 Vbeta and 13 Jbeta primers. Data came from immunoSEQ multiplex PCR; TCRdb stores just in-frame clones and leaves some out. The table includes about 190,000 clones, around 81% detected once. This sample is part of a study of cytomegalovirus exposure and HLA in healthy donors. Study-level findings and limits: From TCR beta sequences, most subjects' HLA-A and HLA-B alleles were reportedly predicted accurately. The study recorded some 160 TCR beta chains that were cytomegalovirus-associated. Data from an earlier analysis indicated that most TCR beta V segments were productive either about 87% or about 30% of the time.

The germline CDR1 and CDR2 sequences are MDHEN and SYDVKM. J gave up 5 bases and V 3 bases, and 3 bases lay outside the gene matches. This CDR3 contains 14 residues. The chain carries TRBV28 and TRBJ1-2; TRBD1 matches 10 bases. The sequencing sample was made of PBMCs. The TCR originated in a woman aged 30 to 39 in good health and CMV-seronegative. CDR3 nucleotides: TGTGCCAGCAGTTTGGGACAGGGGAGTTATGGCTACACCTTC. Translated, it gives CASSLGQGSYGYTF.